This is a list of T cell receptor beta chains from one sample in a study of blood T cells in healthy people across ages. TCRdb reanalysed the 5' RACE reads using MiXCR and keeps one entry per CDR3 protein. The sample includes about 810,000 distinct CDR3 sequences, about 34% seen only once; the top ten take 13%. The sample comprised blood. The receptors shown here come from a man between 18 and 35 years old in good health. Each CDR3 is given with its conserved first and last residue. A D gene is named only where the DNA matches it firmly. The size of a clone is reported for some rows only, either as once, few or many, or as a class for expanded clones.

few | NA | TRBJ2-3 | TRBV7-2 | TGTGCCAGCAGCCGCCTTCGGGCCAGCACAGATACGCAGTATTTT | CASSRLRASTDTQYF
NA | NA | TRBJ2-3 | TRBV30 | TGTGCCTGGATTCCGGCCGGTGAAGATACGCAGTATTTT | CAWIPAGEDTQYF
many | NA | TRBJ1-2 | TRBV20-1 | TGCAGTGCTACGTCAGGAACGATGGGGGGCTATGGCTACACCTTC | CSATSGTMGGYGYTF
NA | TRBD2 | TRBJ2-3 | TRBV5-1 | TGCGCCAGCAGCTTGACGACTAGCGGGGGAACGAATACGCAGTATTTT | CASSLTTSGGTNTQYF
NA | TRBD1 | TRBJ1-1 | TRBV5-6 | TGTGCCAGCAGCGTAACAGGGGGGGGCACTGAAGCTTTCTTT | CASSVTGGGTEAFF
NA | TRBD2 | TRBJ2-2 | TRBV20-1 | TGCAGTGCACGAACTAGCGGGGGTAACACCGGGGAGCTGTTTTTT | CSARTSGGNTGELFF
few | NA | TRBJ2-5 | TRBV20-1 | TGCAGTGCTAGCGGCGACCGTGAGACCCAGTACTTC | CSASGDRETQYF
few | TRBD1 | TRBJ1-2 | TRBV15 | TGTGCCACCAGCCGACGACAGGGAGGCTCTGGCTACACCTTC | CATSRRQGGSGYTF
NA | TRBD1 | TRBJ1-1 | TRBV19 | TGTGCCAGTAGTCCCGGGACAGGGGATCGATCCGCTGAAGCTTTCTTT | CASSPGTGDRSAEAFF
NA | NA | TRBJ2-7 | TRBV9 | TGTGCCAGCAGCGCGGAGACAGGACCACCCTACGAGCAGTACTTC | CASSAETGPPYEQYF
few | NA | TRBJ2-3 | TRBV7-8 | TGTGCCAGCAGCTTAGCGTCCCAAGGGGGGAATACGCAGTATTTT | CASSLASQGGNTQYF
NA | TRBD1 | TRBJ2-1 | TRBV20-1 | TGCAGTGCCATTACCGGGGACAGATCTTACAATGAGCAGTTCTTC | CSAITGDRSYNEQFF
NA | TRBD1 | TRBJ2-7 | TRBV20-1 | TGCAGTGCTGCGCCCGGGACAGGGCCCTACGAGCAGTACTTC | CSAAPGTGPYEQYF
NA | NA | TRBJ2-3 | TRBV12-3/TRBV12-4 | TGTGCCAGCACCCCTCAGGGCTCAGATACGCAGTATTTT | CASTPQGSDTQYF
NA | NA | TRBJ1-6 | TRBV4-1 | TGCGTCAGCAGCCAAGAGGCAGGGGTACGGGGTTCACCCCTCCACTTT | CVSSQEAGVRGSPLHF
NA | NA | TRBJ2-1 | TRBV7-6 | TGTGCCAGCAGCCCGCCCTTACGGCGGGACAATGAGCAGTTCTTC | CASSPPLRRDNEQFF
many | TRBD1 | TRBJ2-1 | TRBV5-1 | TGCGCCAGCAGCAGCGGGACAGGGGACGGGACTGAGCAGTTCTTC | CASSSGTGDGTEQFF
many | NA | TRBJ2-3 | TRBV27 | TGTGCCAGCGGGCCCGGGACGCAGTATTTT | CASGPGTQYF
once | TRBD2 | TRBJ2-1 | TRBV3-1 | TGTGCCAGCACCACGCGGGGGATTTACAATGAGCAGTTCTTC | CASTTRGIYNEQFF
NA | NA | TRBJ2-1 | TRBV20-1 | TGCAGTGCTAGAGGCCTTAGGACAAACCCAACGAGAGAGACCCAGTTCTTC | CSARGLRTNPTRETQFF
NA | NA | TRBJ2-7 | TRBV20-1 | TGCAGTGCTAGGGCCCCAGACACCTACGAGCAGTACTTC | CSARAPDTYEQYF
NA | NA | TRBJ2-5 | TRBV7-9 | TGTGCCAGCAGCTTAGTGGGGGACTTCGATGAGCAGTACTTC | CASSLVGDFDEQYF
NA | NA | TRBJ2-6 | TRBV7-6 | TGTGCCAGCAGCTTCGCCGACGGTGACTTCGGGGCCAACGTCCTGACTTTC | CASSFADGDFGANVLTF
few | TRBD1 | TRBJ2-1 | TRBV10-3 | TGTGCCATCAGTGCGTCGGGACAGTACAATGAGCAGTTCTTC | CAISASGQYNEQFF
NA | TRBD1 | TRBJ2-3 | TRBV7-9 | TGTGCCAGCAGCACCCCAGGTGGACAGGCCTCTCAAGATACGCAGTATTTT | CASSTPGGQASQDTQYF
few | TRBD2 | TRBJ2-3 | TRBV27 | TGTGCCAGCAGTTTCATAGCGGGGGGCACAGATACGCAGTATTTT | CASSFIAGGTDTQYF
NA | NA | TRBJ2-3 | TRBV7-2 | TGTGCCAGCAGCCCCCAGGTACAGGCCCGGGATACGCAGTATTTT | CASSPQVQARDTQYF
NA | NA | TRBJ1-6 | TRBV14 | TGTGCCAGCAGATATGAGGGACGAAGTTCACCCCTCCACTTT | CASRYEGRSSPLHF
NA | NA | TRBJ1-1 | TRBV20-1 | TGCAGTGCTAGAGATCTTACGGCGACTGAAGCTTTCTTT | CSARDLTATEAFF
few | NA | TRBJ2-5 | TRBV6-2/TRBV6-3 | TGTGCCAGCAGTACCGGGCCGAGTGAGCAGTACTTC | CASSTGPSEQYF
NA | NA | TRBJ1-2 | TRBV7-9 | TGTGCCAGCAGCACGAATCCCGGGCTTCAACGTGGGGGCTACACCTTC | CASSTNPGLQRGGYTF
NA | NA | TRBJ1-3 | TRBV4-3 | TGCGCCAGCAGCCGAGACAGCTCTGGAAACACCATATATTTT | CASSRDSSGNTIYF
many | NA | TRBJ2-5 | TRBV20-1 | TGCAGTGCTAGAGATCAAGAGCAGTACTTC | CSARDQEQYF
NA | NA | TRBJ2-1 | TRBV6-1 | TGTGCCAGCACCAATCGAGGGCAGGGGACACACAATGAGCAGTTCTTC | CASTNRGQGTHNEQFF
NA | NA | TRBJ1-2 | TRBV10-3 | TGTGCCATCAGCAGCTACTATGGCTACACCTTC | CAISSYYGYTF
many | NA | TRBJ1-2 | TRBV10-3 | TGTGCCATCAGGGCCCTCAGCACCAGTGGGGGCTATGGCTACACCTTC | CAIRALSTSGGYGYTF
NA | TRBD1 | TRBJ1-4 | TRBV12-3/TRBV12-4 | TGTGCCAGCAGTTTAGCGTCAGGGGGCGGTGAAAAACTGTTTTTT | CASSLASGGGEKLFF
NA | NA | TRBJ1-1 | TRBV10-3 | TGTGCCATCATGGGGCTAGAGAACACTGAAGCTTTCTTT | CAIMGLENTEAFF